This is a list of T cell receptor beta chains from one sample in a study of blood T cell repertoires in COVID-19. TCRdb's copy holds only in-frame clones and misses some; the assay was immunoSEQ multiplex PCR. The sample lists about 200,000 clones, about three quarters occurring once. The sequenced sample was peripheral blood. The receptors were sampled from a woman at least 80 years old with active or convalescent COVID-19. The CDR3 runs from the conserved cysteine through the conserved F or W. The order of the fields is V gene, J gene, CDR3 protein.

TRBV15,TRBJ1-2,CATSRDPGLDGYTF
TRBV2,TRBJ2-5,CASRQERGTPQYF
TRBV7-9,TRBJ1-2,CASSPPGQGSGYTF
TRBV18,TRBJ1-1,CASSQNIGEGTEAFF
TRBV18,TRBJ1-1,CASSPPGAGGTEAFF
TRBV5-8,TRBJ1-1,CASSLERGMSTEAFF
TRBV4-3,TRBJ1-1,CASSQTGGIEAFF
TRBV3-1/TRBV3-2,TRBJ2-5,CASSQARGGATTQYF
TRBV3-1/TRBV3-2,TRBJ2-2,CASSLDRGHGELFF
TRBV11-2,TRBJ1-2,CASSGQNQAYGYTF
TRBV5-4,TRBJ2-7,CASRYGGSYEQYF
TRBV5-1,TRBJ2-1,CASSLVPRTSGGANEQFF
TRBV9,TRBJ2-3,CASSAVWGADTQYF
TRBV28,TRBJ2-2,CASSVRTAVATGELFF
TRBV28,TRBJ2-4,CASSYRGLAKNIQYF
TRBV28,TRBJ2-3,CVVRRGSTDTQYF
TRBV5-6,TRBJ2-1,CASSTGGPYNEQFF
TRBV30,TRBJ2-2,CAWNLNTGELFF
TRBV27,TRBJ1-5,CASSRGTGGNPNQPQHF
TRBV19,TRBJ2-3,CASSRYIGASTDTQYF
TRBV5-1,TRBJ1-1,CASSLKGQNTEAFF
TRBV3-1/TRBV3-2,TRBJ1-1,CASSPLTGGTEAFF
TRBV12-3/TRBV12-4,TRBJ2-1,CASSLRGNEQFF
TRBV19,TRBJ1-1,CASSIRDSNTEAFF
TRBV6-6,TRBJ1-2,CASSSGTANYGYTF
TRBV30,TRBJ1-2,CAWSHTWRGYTF
TRBV2,TRBJ2-5,CASSEVAGGGEETQYF
TRBV4-2,TRBJ1-4,CASSHPIMGEKLFF
TRBV2,TRBJ1-1,CASYGEAFF
TRBV3-1/TRBV3-2,TRBJ2-7,CASSTQQGNYEQYF
TRBV4-1,TRBJ2-1,CASSQRLAELSYYEQFF
TRBV28,TRBJ2-7,CASSISPGFLREQYF
TRBV19,TRBJ2-2,CASSSIRDRGLVGGELFF
TRBV19,TRBJ1-5,CASTDRYNQPQHF
TRBV6-1,TRBJ1-1,CASSEWLGGQEGKGNTEAFF
TRBV7-8,TRBJ1-2,CASSLASGGTIYGYTF
TRBV7-7,TRBJ2-5,CASSFTIQETQYF
TRBV7-8,TRBJ2-3,CASSYLASGVTDTQYF
TRBV28,TRBJ1-1,CASRVHGTEAFF
TRBV6-5,TRBJ1-6,CASRMGQANSPLHF
TRBV20-1,TRBJ2-7,CSFGLYYEQYF
TRBV4-1,TRBJ2-7,CASSQVQGPYEQYF
TRBV11-3,TRBJ2-7,CASSPGTGEYEQYF
TRBV10-3,TRBJ1-5,CAISEQGPTVGHQPQHF
TRBV19,TRBJ2-2,CASSRQIQNTGELFF
TRBV7-9,TRBJ2-7,CASSLVRQGPYEQYF
TRBV7-2,TRBJ1-1,CASSLLQATEAFF
TRBV28,TRBJ2-1,CASRYFSGGPTANNEQFF
TRBV2,TRBJ2-7,CASQIIRDSPYEQYF
TRBV18,TRBJ1-1,CASSPPGGTEAFF